This T cell receptor (beta chain) was obtained from a study of cytomegalovirus exposure and HLA in healthy donors. Study summary: The 120 validation repertoires were produced on the same platform as the 550 to 700 repertoires of the first cohort. This was reported in a later analysis.

Repertoires were generated with immunoSEQ multiplex PCR, while TCRdb's copy carries only in-frame clones and drops some. This table holds approximately 130,000 clones, about 83% found once. Study-wide results and caveats: As confirmed in vitro, a few CMV-associated chains were specific for CMV antigens. The authors enumerated roughly 180 TCR beta chains as linked to cytomegalovirus. Subsequent analysis found a tendency for first-cohort TCR clusters to co-occur within the 120 or so validation repertoires.

Trimming shortened V by 5 bases and J by 6 bases, and 10 bases separated the two germline ends. CDR1 SGHKS and CDR2 YYEKEE come from the germline V gene (reference sequence). This CDR3 region has 12 residues. To note about this clone: Its target is not known.

This TCR came from a woman younger than 45 in good health and CMV-seronegative. The sequencing input was PBMCs. The chain is built from TRBV5-5 and TRBJ2-3, with D hard to call. CDR3 bases: TGTGCCAGCAGTTCTGAACGGGATACGCAGTATTTT. As protein: CASSSERDTQYF.